Given below is one T cell receptor (beta chain) in context. This clone was detected once. No antigen is known for it. Base qualities were left out, and no much larger clone turns up one base away. Read against the paper, the sample's time point label means: baseline before first vaccination. The vaccinee samples were drawn from two UK trials, COV001 and COV002, one of which was a single-blind randomized controlled phase 2/3 trial testing AZD1222 (ChAdOx1 nCoV-19) in healthy adults. Trial participant PBMC samples were collected at day 0 and day 28 after the second dose for TCRbeta chain sequencing. There are 14 amino acids in the CDR3, from cysteine to phenylalanine inclusive. The sequence is cut down to CDR3 DNA, 42 bases in frame from base 1. Germline trimming: 0 bases from V, 6 bases from J; junction bases outside gene matches: 3. In the germline V gene, CDR1 corresponds to SGHRS and CDR2 to YFSETQ.

This entry is derived from a study of T cell responses to AZD1222 COVID-19 vaccine (TCRdb year 2021). For the study in its entirety: AZD1222 recipients given second doses at about 4 weeks or at about 12 weeks were pooled, since spike-specific TCR depth and breadth were not found to differ between the two schedules. TCR sequencing covered approximately 230 trial participants: 207 given two doses of AZD1222 and 26 given two doses of MenACWY control vaccine. Trial participants were enrolled by age into 18-55, 56-69 and 70-plus year subgroups, with around 140, 26 and 57 TCR-sequenced participants respectively.

The full study reports these points: CD4 TCRs associated with the vaccine covered the entire spike protein, and the dominant responses were in regions 160-218 and 743-854. A significant rise in spike-specific TCR breadth and depth was observed after two AZD1222 doses relative to day 0 and relative to MenACWY recipients. Conclusions about previously exposed vaccinees are limited because only five to seven AZD1222 recipients were SARS-CoV-2 seropositive at baseline. Reportedly, almost half of the unique spike-specific TCRs recognized epitopes lying outside the regions that are mutated in the B.1.351 and B.1.1.7 variants. In the small 56-69-year group, the increase in depth fell short of significance, most likely because of low power. Because no day 14 peak-response samples were available, repertoires were characterized only after the peak T cell response. Participants were mostly white British and included more females than males, and it was suggested by the authors that clonal diversity may have been underestimated.

The CDR3 regions of human TCRbeta chains were subjected to immunosequencing. Turning to the authors' computational methods: TCRs in the repertoires were compared against a reference library of SARS-CoV-2-specific TCRs that had been generated with the MIRA antigen-specificity platform. Breadth was defined as the fraction of unique TCRs that were SARS-CoV-2-associated. Depth was defined as the fraction of total T cells that were SARS-CoV-2-associated. Using the MIRA data, each spike-specific TCR was assigned both to the spike region to which the TCR was reactive and to a CD4 or CD8 class. Log10-transformed breadth and depth values were compared by one-way ANOVA with Sidak's multiple comparisons tests. TCRdb re-hosts the immuneACCESS table, in-frame sequences only. Its copies lack some clones; in the studies checked, an unresolved V gene accounts for under half of them, and the cause for the rest is not known. V and J calls and clone size are copied from that table; D and trimming were computed from the DNA. This sample comprises under 200,000 clones, approximately 89% of them detected only once. The ten largest clonotypes hold approximately 4.7% of the sample.

The chain is encoded by TRBV5-1 joined to TRBJ2-4, with TRBD1 identical over 7 junction bases. The TCR was taken from an adult in good health. The starting material was peripheral blood, obtained on day 0 of AZD1222 vaccination. The nucleotide sequence is given as TGCGCCAGCAGCTTGGGCACAGGGGTAAACATTCAGTACTTC. This is translated as CASSLGTGVNIQYF.